This TCR beta chain emerged from a study of cytomegalovirus exposure and HLA in healthy donors. 60 Vbeta and 13 Jbeta primers were used in PCR. Clones were sequenced by immunoSEQ multiplex PCR, and TCRdb holds only the in-frame ones, with some missing. The sample has some 180,000 clones, more than 75% seen once; the top ten hold 0.2% to 0.3%. Germline CDR1 reads LNHDA; CDR2 reads SQIVND (reference sequence). Trimming cost V 6 bases and J 2 bases; bases outside gene matches: 11. The length of the CDR3 is 16 residues. This clone showed up just a few times. The sequenced sample consisted of PBMCs. The clonotype was recovered from a girl under three years old in good health and CMV-seronegative. The chain links TRBV19 to TRBJ2-5; 8 positions agree with TRBD2. In DNA form, the CDR3 reads TGTGCCAGTAGGCCAACGGGAGGGACTAGACAAGAGACCCAGTACTTC. Amino acid sequence: CASRPTGGTRQETQYF. The variable domain in full, completed from reference TRBV19 and TRBJ2-5, reads DGGITQSPKYLFRKEGQNVTLSCEQNLNHDAMYWYRQDPGQGLRLIYYSQIVNDFQKGDIAEGYSVSREKKESFPLTVTSAQKNPTAFYLCASRPTGGTRQETQYFGPGTRLLVL.